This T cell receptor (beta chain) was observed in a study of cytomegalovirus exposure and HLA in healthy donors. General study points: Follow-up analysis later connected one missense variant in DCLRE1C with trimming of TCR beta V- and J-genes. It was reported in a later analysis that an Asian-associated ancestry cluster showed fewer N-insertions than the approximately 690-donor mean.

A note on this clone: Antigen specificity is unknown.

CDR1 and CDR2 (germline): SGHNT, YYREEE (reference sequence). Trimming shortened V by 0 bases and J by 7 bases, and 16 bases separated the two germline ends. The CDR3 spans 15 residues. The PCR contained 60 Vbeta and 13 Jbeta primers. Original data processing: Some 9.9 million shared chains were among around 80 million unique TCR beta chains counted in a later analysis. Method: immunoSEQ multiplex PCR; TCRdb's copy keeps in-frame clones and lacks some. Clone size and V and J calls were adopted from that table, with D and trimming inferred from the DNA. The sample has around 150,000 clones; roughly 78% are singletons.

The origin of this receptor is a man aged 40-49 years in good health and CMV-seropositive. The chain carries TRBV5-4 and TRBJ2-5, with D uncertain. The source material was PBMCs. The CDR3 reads CASSLGSGSPGTQYF. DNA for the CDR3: TGTGCCAGCAGCTTGGGATCTGGCAGCCCAGGGACCCAGTACTTC.